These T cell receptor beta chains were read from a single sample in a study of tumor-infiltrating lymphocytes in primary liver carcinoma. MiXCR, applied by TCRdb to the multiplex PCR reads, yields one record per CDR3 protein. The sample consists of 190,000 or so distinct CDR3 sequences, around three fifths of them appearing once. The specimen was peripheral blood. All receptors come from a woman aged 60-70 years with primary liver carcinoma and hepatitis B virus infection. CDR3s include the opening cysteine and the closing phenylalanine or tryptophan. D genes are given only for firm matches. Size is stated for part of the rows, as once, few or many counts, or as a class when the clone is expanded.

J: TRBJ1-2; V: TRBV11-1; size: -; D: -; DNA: TGTGCCAACAACTCTGGACAAGCCGCCTACACCTTC; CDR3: CANNSGQAAYTF
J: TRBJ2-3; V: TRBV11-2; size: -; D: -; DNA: TGTGCCAACAGCTTAGGCCCCTCCGACACAGATACGCAGTATTTT; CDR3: CANSLGPSDTDTQYF
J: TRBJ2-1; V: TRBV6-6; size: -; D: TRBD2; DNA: TGTGCCAGCAGTACCCCGGGACTAGGGGACCAGGACAATGAGCAGTTCTTC; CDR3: CASSTPGLGDQDNEQFF
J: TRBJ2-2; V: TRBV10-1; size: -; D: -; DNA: TGCGCCAGTCATACCACTAGGACCAGGGAGCTGTTTTTT; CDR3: CASHTTRTRELFF
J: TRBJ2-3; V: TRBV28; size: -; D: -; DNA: TGTGCCAGCAGACTAGCAGGAACCACAGATACGCAGTATTTT; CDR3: CASRLAGTTDTQYF
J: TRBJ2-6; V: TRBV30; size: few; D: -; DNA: TGTGCCTGGAGTCGAGGGAGGACTGCTAGGGGGGCCAACGTCCTGACTTTC; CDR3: CAWSRGRTARGANVLTF
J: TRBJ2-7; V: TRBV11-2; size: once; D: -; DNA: TGTGCCAGCAGCGTGTATGAGAGTAATTACGAACAGTACTTC; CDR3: CASSVYESNYEQYF
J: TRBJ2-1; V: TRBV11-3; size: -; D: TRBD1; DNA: TGTGTCAGCAGCACCGACAGGGACCCGACCTACAATGAGCAGTTCTTC; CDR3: CVSSTDRDPTYNEQFF
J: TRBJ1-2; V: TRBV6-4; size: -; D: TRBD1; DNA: TGTGCCAGCAGAGCGGGACAGGGATCGACCTATGGCTGCACCTTC; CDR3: CASRAGQGSTYGCTF
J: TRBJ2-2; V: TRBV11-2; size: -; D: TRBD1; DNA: TGTGCCAGCAGCCGACCAGGGGGTGCCACCGGGGAGCTGTTTTTT; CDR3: CASSRPGGATGELFF